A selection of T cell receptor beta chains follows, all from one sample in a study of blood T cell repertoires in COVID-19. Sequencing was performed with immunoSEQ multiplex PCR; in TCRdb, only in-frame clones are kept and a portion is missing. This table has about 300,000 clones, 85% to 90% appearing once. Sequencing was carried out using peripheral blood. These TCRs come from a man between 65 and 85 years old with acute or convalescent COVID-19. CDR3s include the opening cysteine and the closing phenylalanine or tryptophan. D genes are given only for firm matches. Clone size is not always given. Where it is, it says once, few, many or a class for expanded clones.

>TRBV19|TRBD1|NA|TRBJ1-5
TGTGCCAGTAGTGTGACAGGGGGGAGCAATCAGCCCCAGCATTTT
CASSVTGGSNQPQHF
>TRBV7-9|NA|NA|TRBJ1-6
TGTGCCAGCAGCTTAGGTGACAGCCCACAATCACCCCTCCACTTT
CASSLGDSPQSPLHF
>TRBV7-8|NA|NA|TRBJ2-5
TGTGCCAGCAGCTTAGTTCGGGCAGGGTTAGAGACCCAGTACTTC
CASSLVRAGLETQYF
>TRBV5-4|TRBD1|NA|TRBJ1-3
TGTGCCAGCAGCACCGGGACAGCAGGAAACACCATATATTTT
CASSTGTAGNTIYF
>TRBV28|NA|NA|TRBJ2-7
TGTGCCAGCAGTTTAGTGCACAGGGTCTACGAGCAGTACTTC
CASSLVHRVYEQYF
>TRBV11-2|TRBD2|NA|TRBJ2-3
TGTGCCAGCAGCTTACTCACAGCGGGGGGGGCTGATACGCAGTATTTT
CASSLLTAGGADTQYF
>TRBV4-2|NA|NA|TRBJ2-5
TGTGCCAGCAGCCAGACCCGGCCAGGGGGGCGCGGGGAGACCCAGTACTTC
CASSQTRPGGRGETQYF
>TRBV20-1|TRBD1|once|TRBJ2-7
TGCAGTGCTAGTGGGACAGGGGGAACCCCTTACTCCTACGAGCAGTACTTC
CSASGTGGTPYSYEQYF
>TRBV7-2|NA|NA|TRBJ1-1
TGTGCCAGCAGCTTAACAGGAACTGAAGCTTTCTTT
CASSLTGTEAFF
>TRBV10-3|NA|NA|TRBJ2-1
TGTGCCATCAGCGGAGTGGCTGTAAATGAGCAGTTCTTC
CAISGVAVNEQFF
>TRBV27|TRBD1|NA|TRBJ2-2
TGTGCCAGCAGTACCTCAGGGGGTCCCGGGGAGCTGTTTTTT
CASSTSGGPGELFF
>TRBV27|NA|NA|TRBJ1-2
TGTGCCAGCAGTCCCCAGGGCTATGGCTACACCTTC
CASSPQGYGYTF
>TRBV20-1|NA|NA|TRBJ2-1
TGCAGTGGTAACAGAAACAATGAGCAGTTCTTC
CSGNRNNEQFF
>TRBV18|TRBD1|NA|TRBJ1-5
TGTGCCAGCTCACCGGACAGGGTGGCTCAGCCCCAGCATTTT
CASSPDRVAQPQHF
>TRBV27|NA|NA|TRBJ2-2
TGTGCCAGCAGTTTAACGGGGTCCGCGCCCGGGGAGCTGTTTTTT
CASSLTGSAPGELFF
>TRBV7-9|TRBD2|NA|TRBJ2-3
TGTGCCAGCAGCTTAGAATATTTTAGCGGGAGGGATAGAGATACGCAGTATTTT
CASSLEYFSGRDRDTQYF
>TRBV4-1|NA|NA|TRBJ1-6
TGCGCCAGCAGCCACATTACACAGGGCGGGGGCTCAGGCTCACCCCTCCACTTT
CASSHITQGGGSGSPLHF
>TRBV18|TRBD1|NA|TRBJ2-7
TGTGCCAGCTCACCCGGACAGGGGCCCTACGAGCAGTACTTC
CASSPGQGPYEQYF
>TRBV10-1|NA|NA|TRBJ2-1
TGCGCCAGCCGCGCCACTCCCTCGGGGATCGAGTTCTTC
CASRATPSGIEFF
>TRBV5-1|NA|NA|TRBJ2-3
TGCGCCAGCAGCTTGGCCTCGGCGGGCCGCGATACGCAGTATTTT
CASSLASAGRDTQYF
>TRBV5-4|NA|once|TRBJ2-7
TGTGCCAGCAGCTCCGACGGGGTCTCCGAGCAGTACTTC
CASSSDGVSEQYF